This is a list of T cell receptor beta chains from one sample in a study of cytomegalovirus exposure and HLA in healthy donors. Libraries were prepared by immunoSEQ multiplex PCR; TCRdb keeps only in-frame clonotypes and omits some of them. Among over 150,000 clones, 60% to 85% were seen once, and the ten largest hold around 3.1%. The material sequenced was PBMCs. The receptors stem from a woman aged 50 to 60 in good health and CMV-seropositive. Both conserved end residues are part of each CDR3. Fields, in order: CDR3 length, V gene, J gene, D gene, CDR3 protein. D genes are given only for firm matches.

16	TRBV5-1	TRBJ2-7	.	CASSSGSSSLSYEQYF
13	TRBV6-5	TRBJ1-2	TRBD1	CASRPQGVGGYTF
12	TRBV5-4	TRBJ2-5	.	CASSHSGEAQYF
16	TRBV9	TRBJ1-1	.	CASSPTPFQGSTEAFF
20	TRBV28	TRBJ2-2	TRBD2	CASSFLGPRLWRGVTGELFF
13	TRBV30	TRBJ2-6	.	CAWGPSGANGLTF
15	TRBV6-6	TRBJ2-3	.	CASSYGELGTDTQYF
15	TRBV5-5	TRBJ1-2	TRBD1	CASSWGQGASGGYTF
16	TRBV11-3	TRBJ1-1	.	CASSLDPARGNTEAFF
15	TRBV5-1	TRBJ2-5	TRBD2	CASSISGGPGETQYF
12	TRBV13	TRBJ2-1	.	CASSLEGLSQFF
16	TRBV4-3	TRBJ1-1	.	CASRFSTGSAYTEAFF
12	TRBV6-5	TRBJ1-2	TRBD1	CASSRTGHGYTF
15	TRBV9	TRBJ1-1	.	CASSAGQRINTEAFF
11	TRBV7-9	TRBJ1-1	.	CASTPAGEAFF
15	TRBV29-1	.	TRBD1	CSVERRTGGTYEQYF
14	TRBV7-2	TRBJ1-5	TRBD1	CASSLGTGDQPQHF
17	TRBV14	TRBJ2-2	TRBD2	CASSYEPGLAGTGELFF
15	TRBV7-3	TRBJ1-5	.	CASSLGGEGNQPQHF
14	TRBV7-9	TRBJ1-2	.	CASSFGQTTYGYTF
14	TRBV28	TRBJ2-7	.	CASSLWASDYEQYF
14	TRBV27	TRBJ2-1	.	CASSLSVSYNEQFF
15	TRBV4-2	TRBJ1-2	TRBD1	CASSQEQGANYGYTF
19	TRBV4-3	TRBJ2-2	TRBD2	CASSQSPGQRGAYTGELFF
16	TRBV18	TRBJ1-3	TRBD1	CASSPGQGYSGNTIYF
16	TRBV9	TRBJ2-3	TRBD2	CASSVGIGRAGDTQYF
14	TRBV10-3	TRBJ2-7	.	CAISPRDRGSEQYF
16	TRBV11-2	TRBJ2-3	.	CASSLGDAGYTDTQYF
16	TRBV18	TRBJ1-3	.	CASSLGQFHSGNTIYF
14	TRBV27	TRBJ1-1	.	CASMGTGMNTEAFF
15	TRBV7-2	TRBJ2-3	.	CASSFSTLSTDTQYF
12	TRBV30	TRBJ1-2	.	CAWSGGDYGYTF
14	TRBV10-3	TRBJ2-3	.	CAIGWTDSTDTQYF
15	TRBV18	TRBJ2-5	.	CASSPGAREQETQYF
14	TRBV19	TRBJ1-4	.	CASSMRRSNEKLFF
17	TRBV5-1	TRBJ2-2	TRBD1	CASSSKPGQVNTGELFF
16	TRBV11-1	TRBJ2-5	.	CASSPRGGSIQETQYF
14	TRBV30	TRBJ1-2	TRBD1	CAFREGGLGYGYTF
15	TRBV25-1	TRBJ1-4	.	CASSDRTGNPEKLFF
15	TRBV4-2	TRBJ2-3	TRBD1	CASSPQDRGRDTQYF
15	TRBV5-4	TRBJ1-2	.	CASSPPLGQGDGYTF
15	TRBV4-3	TRBJ2-3	TRBD1	CASSQEDRATDTQYF
15	TRBV6-5	TRBJ2-7	.	CASSPGSDGAYEQYF
15	TRBV7-6	TRBJ1-3	.	CASSPSQGSGNTIYF
17	TRBV14	TRBJ1-6	.	CASSQVGLGQPNSPLHF
17	TRBV21-1	TRBJ1-5	.	CASSKGRRGARNQPQHF
14	TRBV19	TRBJ2-7	TRBD1	CASSVRDRDYEQYF
13	TRBV7-2	TRBJ2-4	.	CASSSGSGKIQYF
14	TRBV30	TRBJ1-2	.	CAWSAPSGSYGYTF
16	TRBV5-5	TRBJ2-3	TRBD1	CASSLLPGQSTDTQYF
15	TRBV5-1	TRBJ2-2	.	CASSLGLANTGELFF
13	TRBV6-6	TRBJ1-2	TRBD1	CASSPGTVNGYTF
15	TRBV7-9	TRBJ1-2	.	CASSLPDRFNYGYTF
16	TRBV7-7	TRBJ2-2	TRBD2	CASSPPGGKDTGELFF
15	TRBV2	TRBJ2-5	.	CASSPTSREGETQYF